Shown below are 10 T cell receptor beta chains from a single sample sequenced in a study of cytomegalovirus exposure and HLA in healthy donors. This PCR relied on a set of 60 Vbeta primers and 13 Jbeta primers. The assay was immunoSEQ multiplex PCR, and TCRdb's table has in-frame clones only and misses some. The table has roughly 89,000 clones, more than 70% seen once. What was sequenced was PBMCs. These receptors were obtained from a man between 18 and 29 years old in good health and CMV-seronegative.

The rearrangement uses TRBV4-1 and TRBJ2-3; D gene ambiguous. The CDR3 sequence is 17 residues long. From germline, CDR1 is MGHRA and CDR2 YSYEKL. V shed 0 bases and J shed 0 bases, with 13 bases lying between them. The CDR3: CASSQDSTPYSTDTQYF. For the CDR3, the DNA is TGCGCCAGCAGCCAAGATAGCACACCTTATAGCACAGATACGCAGTATTTT.

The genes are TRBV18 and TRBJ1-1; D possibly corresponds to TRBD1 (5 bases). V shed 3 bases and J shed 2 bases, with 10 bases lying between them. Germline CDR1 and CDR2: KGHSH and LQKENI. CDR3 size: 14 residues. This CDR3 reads CASSPQGGNTEAFF. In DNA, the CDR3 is TGTGCCAGCTCACCTCAGGGAGGTAACACTGAAGCTTTCTTT.

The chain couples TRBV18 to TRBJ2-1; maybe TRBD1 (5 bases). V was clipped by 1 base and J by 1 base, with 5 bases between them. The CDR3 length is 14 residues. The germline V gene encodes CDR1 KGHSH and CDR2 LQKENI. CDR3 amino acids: CASSPQGSYNEQFF. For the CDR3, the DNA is TGTGCCAGCTCACCACAGGGGTCCTACAATGAGCAGTTCTTC.

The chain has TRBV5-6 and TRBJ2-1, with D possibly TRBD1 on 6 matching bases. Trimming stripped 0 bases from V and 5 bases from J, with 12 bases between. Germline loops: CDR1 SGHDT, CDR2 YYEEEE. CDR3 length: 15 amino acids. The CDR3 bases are TGTGCCAGCAGCTTGGCGCCTGGGGGCCACAATGAGCAGTTCTTC. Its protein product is CASSLAPGGHNEQFF.

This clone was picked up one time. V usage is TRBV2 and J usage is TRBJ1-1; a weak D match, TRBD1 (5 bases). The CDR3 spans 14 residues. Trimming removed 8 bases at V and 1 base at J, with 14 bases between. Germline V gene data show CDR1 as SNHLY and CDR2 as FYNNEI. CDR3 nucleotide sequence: TGTGCCAGCGGATTTCTGACAGCGAACACTGAAGCTTTCTTT. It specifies CASGFLTANTEAFF.

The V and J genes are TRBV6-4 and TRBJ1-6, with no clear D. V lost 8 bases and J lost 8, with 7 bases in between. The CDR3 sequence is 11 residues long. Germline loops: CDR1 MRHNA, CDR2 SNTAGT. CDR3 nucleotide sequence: TGTGCCAGCCTCGGGGATTCACCCCTCCACTTT. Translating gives CASLGDSPLHF.

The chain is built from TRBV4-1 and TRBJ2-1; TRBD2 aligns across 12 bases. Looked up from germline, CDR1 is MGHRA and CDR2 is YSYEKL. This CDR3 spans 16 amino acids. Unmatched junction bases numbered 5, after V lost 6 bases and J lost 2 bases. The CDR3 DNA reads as TGCGCCAGCAGGCTGTCTAGCGGGGGGGCCTACAATGAGCAGTTCTTC. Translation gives CASRLSSGGAYNEQFF.

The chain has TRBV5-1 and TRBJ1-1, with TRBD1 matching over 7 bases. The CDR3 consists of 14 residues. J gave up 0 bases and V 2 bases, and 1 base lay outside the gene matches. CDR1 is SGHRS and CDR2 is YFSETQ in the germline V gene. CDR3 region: CASSFGTVNTEAFF. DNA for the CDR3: TGCGCCAGCAGCTTCGGGACAGTGAACACTGAAGCTTTCTTT.

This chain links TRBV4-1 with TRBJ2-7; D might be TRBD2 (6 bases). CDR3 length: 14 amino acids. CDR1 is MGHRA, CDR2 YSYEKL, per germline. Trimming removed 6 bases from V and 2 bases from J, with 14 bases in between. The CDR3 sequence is CASRTGLSTYEQYF. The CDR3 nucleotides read TGCGCCAGCAGAACGGGACTGTCGACCTACGAGCAGTACTTC.

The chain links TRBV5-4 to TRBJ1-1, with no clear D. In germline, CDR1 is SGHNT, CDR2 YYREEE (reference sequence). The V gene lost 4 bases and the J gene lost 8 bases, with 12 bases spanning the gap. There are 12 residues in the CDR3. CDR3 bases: TGTGCCAGCAGCCGAGGACGGGAGGAAGCTTTCTTT. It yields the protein CASSRGREEAFF.